In its sample, the clone carrying this T cell receptor (beta chain) was seen a few times. Its matching antigen is unknown. TCRdb fed the RT-PCR reads into MiXCR, producing one record per CDR3 protein. The profile shows roughly 780,000 distinct CDR3 sequences, less than 20% of them singletons. This sample was taken from a study of response to subunit inactivated influenza vaccine. Study-level findings and limits: Each seasonal influenza vaccination recruits few new T cells, the authors suggested.

V was cut by 4 bases and J by 1 base, with 14 bases left in between. This CDR3 region has 14 residues. Germline V lookup: CDR1 DFQATT, CDR2 SNEGSKA (reference sequence). This sequence was found in a man aged 50 to 59 who received an inactivated influenza vaccine. The sample in question was PBMCs from blood, obtained about 5 days after vaccination. The chain is built from TRBV20-1 and TRBJ2-7, with D tentatively TRBD1 or TRBD2 (5 bases each). The CDR3 spells CSAIVGDGSYEQYF. Here the CDR3 DNA reads TGCAGTGCTATAGTGGGGGACGGTTCCTACGAGCAGTACTTC.